This T cell receptor beta chain emerged from a study of CD4+ T cells in melanoma. CDR1 is SQVTM and CDR2 is ANQGSEA in the germline V gene. The V and J ends lost 7 bases and 4 bases, in that order; junction bases with no gene match: 9. This CDR3 comprises 13 residues. Sequencing was performed with immunoSEQ multiplex PCR; in TCRdb, only in-frame clones are kept and a portion is missing. Counted here are about 10,000 clones, about 60% occurring once; the ten biggest clones make up about 13%. This clone came up a few times. The chain is built from TRBV29-1 and TRBJ1-2; TRBD1 aligns across 7 bases. The source material was cells from a culture (not recorded whether cultured in vitro). This TCR was recovered from a human donor with melanoma. The CDR3: CSADREGPYGYTF. CDR3 nucleotides: TGCAGCGCTGACAGGGAGGGGCCCTATGGCTACACCTTC.